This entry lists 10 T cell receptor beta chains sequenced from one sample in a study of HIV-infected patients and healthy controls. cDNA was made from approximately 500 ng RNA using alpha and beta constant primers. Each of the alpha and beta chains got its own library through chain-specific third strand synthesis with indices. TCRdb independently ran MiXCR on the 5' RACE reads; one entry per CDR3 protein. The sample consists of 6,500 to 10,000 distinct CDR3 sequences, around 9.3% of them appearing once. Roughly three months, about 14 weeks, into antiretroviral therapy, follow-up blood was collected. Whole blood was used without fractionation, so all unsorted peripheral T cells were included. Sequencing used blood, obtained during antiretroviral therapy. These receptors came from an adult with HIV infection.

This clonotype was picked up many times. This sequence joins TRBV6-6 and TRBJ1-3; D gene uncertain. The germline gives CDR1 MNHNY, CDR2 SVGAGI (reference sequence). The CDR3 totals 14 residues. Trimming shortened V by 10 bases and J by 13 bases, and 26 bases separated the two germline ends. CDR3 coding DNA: TGTGCCACAACAAAGGGTGTGACACCTTCCACGATATATTTT. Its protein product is CATTKGVTPSTIYF.

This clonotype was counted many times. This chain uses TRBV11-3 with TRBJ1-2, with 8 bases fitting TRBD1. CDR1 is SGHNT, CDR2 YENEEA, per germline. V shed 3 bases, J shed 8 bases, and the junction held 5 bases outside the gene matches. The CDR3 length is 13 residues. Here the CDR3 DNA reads TGTGCCAGCAGCTTGCAGGGGGCTGGCGGCTACACCTTC. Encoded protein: CASSLQGAGGYTF.

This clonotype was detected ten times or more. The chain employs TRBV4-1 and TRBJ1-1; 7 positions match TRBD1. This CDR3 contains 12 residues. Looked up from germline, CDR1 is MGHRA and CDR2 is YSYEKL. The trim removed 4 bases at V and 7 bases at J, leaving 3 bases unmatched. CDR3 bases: TGCGCCAGCAGCCCCGGGGACAGTGAAGCTTTCTTT. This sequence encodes CASSPGDSEAFF.

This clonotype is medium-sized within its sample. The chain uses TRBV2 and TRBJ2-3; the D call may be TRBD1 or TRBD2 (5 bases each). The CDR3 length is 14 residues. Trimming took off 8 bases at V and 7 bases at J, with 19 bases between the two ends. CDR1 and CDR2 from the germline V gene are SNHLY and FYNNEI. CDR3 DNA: TGTGCCAGCCTAGGCGTCTCGGGACGGAATACGCAGTATTTT. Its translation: CASLGVSGRNTQYF.

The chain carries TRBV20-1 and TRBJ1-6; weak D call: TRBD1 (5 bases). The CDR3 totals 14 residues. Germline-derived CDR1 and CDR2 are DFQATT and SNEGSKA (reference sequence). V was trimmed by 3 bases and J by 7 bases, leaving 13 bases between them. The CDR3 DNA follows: TGCAGTGCTAGGATGGGGCAGGCCAATTCACCCCTCCACTTT. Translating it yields CSARMGQANSPLHF.

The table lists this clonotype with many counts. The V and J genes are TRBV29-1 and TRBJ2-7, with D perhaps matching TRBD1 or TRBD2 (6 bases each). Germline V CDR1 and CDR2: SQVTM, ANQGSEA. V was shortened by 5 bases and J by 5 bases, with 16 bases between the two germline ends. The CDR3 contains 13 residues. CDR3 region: CSVQGTAANEQYV. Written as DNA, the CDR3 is TGCAGCGTTCAGGGGACTGCGGCGAACGAGCAGTACGTC.

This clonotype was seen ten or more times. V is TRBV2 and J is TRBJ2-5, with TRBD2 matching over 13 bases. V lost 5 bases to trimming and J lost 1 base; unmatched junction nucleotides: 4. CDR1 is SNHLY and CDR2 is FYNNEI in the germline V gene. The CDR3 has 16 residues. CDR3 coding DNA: TGTGCCAGCAGTAAACGGACTAGCGGGAGCCAAGAGACCCAGTACTTC. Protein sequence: CASSKRTSGSQETQYF.

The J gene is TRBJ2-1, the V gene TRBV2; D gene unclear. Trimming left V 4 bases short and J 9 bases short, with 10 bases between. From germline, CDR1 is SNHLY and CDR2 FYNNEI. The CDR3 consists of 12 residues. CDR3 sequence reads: CASSAKLSEQFF. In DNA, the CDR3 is TGTGCCAGCAGTGCGAAGTTAAGTGAGCAGTTCTTC.

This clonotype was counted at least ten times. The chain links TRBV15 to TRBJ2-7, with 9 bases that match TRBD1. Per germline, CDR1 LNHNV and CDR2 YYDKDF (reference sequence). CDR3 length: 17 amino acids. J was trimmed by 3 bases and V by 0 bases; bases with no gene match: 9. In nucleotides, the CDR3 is TGTGCCACCAGCAGAGATGTAGTGGGACAGGGTGGCTACGAGCAGTACTTC. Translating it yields CATSRDVVGQGGYEQYF. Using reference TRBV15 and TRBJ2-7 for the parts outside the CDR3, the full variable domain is DAMVIQNPRYQVTQFGKPVTLSCSQTLNHNVMYWYQQKSSQAPKLLFHYYDKDFNNEADTPDNFQSRRPNTSFCFLDIRSPGLGDTAMYLCATSRDVVGQGGYEQYFGPGTRLTVT.

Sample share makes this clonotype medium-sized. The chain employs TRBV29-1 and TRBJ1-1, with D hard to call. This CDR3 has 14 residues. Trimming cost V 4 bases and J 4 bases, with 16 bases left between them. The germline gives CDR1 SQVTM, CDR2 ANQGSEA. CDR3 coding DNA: TGCAGCGTTGGAGGTGGTGGGTGGAGCACTGAAGCTTTCTTT. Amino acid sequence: CSVGGGGWSTEAFF.